This note documents a single T cell receptor beta chain sequence. Its specificity is unknown. TCRdb passed the reads through MiXCR, listing each CDR3 protein once. This sample has 680,000 or so distinct CDR3 sequences; approximately 40% occur once, and the top ten carry 2.8%. The V end was cut by 5 bases, the J end by 0 bases, with 12 bases between. Germline assignment: CDR1 SGHAT and CDR2 FQNNGV. CDR3 size: 15 residues. These data belong to a study of T cell repertoires in cytomegalovirus infection. Across the whole study: A matching HLA type, together with CMV infection, was signaled by public TCR beta signatures.

Findings of the study overall: Across the ex vivo response, the dominant clonotypes were HLA-C-restricted CMV-specific TCR beta clonotypes. Carriers of CMV plus the relevant HLA were identified by cumulative public TCR beta family frequency.

The source of this sequence is a human donor in good health (CMV status not recorded). Some clones in this sample may be carry-over from other donors' samples. The sequencing input was PBMCs. The chain carries TRBV11-2 and TRBJ2-3; D is possibly TRBD2 (5 bases). CDR3 residues: CASSPEGSSTDTQYF. Here the CDR3 DNA reads TGTGCCAGCAGCCCAGAGGGCTCTAGCACAGATACGCAGTATTTT. The full variable domain, in which reference TRBV11-2 and TRBJ2-3 provide the parts outside the CDR3, is EAGVAQSPRYKIIEKRQSVAFWCNPISGHATLYWYQQILGQGPKLLIQFQNNGVVDDSQLPKDRFSAERLKGVDSTLKIQPAKLEDSAVYLCASSPEGSSTDTQYFGPGTRLTVL.